This T cell receptor beta chain was found in a study of low-dose radiotherapy and immunotherapy resistance in tumors. The table lists this clonotype with a few counts. The CDR3 has 16 residues. Germline V gene lookup returns CDR1 LNHDA and CDR2 SQIVND (reference sequence). Trimming took off 3 bases at V and 3 bases at J, with 17 bases between the two ends. Time point denoted: after trial treatment. Sample treatment: LDRT plus nivolumab, ipilimumab, low-dose cyclophosphamide and aspirin (RACIN trial). First-strand cDNA relied on TRAV- and TRBV-specific primers spanning alpha and beta chains. TCRs underwent roughly 19 PCR cycles of amplification with a constant-region primer and V-primer adapter. TCRdb recomputed calls from the reads with MiXCR, one row per CDR3 protein. The repertoire includes 65,000 to 85,000 distinct CDR3 sequences, around 17% of them detected once, and roughly 1.5% sits in the top ten.

The V gene is TRBV19, the J gene TRBJ1-1; D not resolved. The receptor's source is a male donor with prostate cancer. Sequenced material: PBMCs, taken after low-dose radiotherapy plus immunotherapy. The CDR3 DNA reads as TGTGCCAGTAGTATTTCGGCGGGCGCTAGAGACACTGAAGCTTTCTTT. It is translated as CASSISAGARDTEAFF.